Listed here is a single T cell receptor beta chain. What it binds is not known. The sample comes from a study of OX40 agonist ivuxolimab in advanced cancers. Germline CDR1 and CDR2: MNHEY and SMNVEV (reference sequence). This CDR3 contains 13 residues. Trimming removed 7 bases from V and 2 bases from J, with 12 bases in between. Study-wide results and caveats: With doses of 0.1 to 3.0 mg/kg, CD4+ and CD8+ blood T cells had undergone clonal expansion by week 6. Expanded clones were, on average, more numerous among CD8+ T cells than CD4+.

Assay: immunoSEQ multiplex PCR; the TCRdb copy retains only in-frame clones and omits some. The sample yields over 65,000 clones, 85% to 95% seen once. J is TRBJ2-7 and V is TRBV27; D may be TRBD2 (5 bases). Specimen: CD4+ or CD8+ T cells sorted from blood, collected in a trial of the OX40 agonist ivuxolimab. The TCR was taken from an adult with an advanced solid tumor such as melanoma, head and neck, liver or kidney cancer. The CDR3 DNA sequence: TGTGCCAGCAAAGGCGGGCTGACCTACGAGCAGTACTTC. This codes for CASKGGLTYEQYF.